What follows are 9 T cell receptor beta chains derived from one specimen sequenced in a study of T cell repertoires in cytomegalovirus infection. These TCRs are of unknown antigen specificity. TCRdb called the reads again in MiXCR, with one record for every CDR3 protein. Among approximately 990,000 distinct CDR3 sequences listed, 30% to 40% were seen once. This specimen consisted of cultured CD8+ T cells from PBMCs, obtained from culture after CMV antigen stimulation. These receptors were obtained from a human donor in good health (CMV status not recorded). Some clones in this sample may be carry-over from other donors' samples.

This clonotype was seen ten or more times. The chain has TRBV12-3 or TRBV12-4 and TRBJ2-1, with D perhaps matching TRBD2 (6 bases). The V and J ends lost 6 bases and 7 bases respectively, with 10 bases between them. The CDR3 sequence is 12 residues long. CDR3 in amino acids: CASREGRNEQFF. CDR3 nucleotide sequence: TGTGCCAGCAGGGAGGGGCGGAATGAGCAGTTCTTC.

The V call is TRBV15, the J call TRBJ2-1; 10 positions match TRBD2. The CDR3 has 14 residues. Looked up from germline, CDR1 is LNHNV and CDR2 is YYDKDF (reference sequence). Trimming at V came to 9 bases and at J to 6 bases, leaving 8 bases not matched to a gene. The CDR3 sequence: CATGGSGGVNEQFF. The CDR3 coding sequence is TGTGCCACTGGAGGAAGCGGGGGGGTCAATGAGCAGTTCTTC.

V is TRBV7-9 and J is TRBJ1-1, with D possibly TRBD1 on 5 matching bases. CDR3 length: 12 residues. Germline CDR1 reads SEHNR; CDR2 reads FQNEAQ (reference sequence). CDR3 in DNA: TGTGTTGAACAGGCTCTGAACACTGAAGCTTTCTTT. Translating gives CVEQALNTEAFF.

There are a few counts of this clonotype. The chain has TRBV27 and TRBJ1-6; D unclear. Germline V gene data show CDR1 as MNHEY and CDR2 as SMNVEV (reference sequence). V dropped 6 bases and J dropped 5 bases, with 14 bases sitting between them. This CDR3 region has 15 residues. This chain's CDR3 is CASSKYRPNNSPLHF. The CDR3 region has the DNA TGTGCCAGCAGCAAATACCGGCCCAATAATTCACCCCTCCACTTT.

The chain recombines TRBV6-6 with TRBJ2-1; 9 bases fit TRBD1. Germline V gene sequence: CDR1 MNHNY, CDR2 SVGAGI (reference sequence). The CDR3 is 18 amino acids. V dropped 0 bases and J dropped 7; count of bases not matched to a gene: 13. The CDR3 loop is CASSYSPWTGERMNEQFF. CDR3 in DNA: TGTGCCAGCAGTTACTCCCCCTGGACAGGGGAGAGGATGAATGAGCAGTTCTTC.

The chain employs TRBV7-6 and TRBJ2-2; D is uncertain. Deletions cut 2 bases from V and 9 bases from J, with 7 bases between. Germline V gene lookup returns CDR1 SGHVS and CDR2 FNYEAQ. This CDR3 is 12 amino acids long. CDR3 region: CASSLPARELFF. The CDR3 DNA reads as TGTGCCAGCAGCTTACCGGCCCGGGAGCTGTTTTTT.

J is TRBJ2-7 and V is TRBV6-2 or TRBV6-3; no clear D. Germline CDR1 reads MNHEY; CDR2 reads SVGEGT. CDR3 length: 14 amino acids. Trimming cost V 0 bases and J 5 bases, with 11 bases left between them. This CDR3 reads CASSYSQARDEQYV. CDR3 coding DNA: TGTGCCAGCAGTTACTCCCAGGCACGGGACGAGCAGTACGTC.

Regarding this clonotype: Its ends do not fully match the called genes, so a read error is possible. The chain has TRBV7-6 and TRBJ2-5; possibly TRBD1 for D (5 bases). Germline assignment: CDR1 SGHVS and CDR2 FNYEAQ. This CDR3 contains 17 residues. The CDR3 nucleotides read TGTGTCAGCAGCCAGATCCTCCTAAGGGGTAACCAAGAGACCCAGTACTTC. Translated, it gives CVSSQILLRGNQETQYF.

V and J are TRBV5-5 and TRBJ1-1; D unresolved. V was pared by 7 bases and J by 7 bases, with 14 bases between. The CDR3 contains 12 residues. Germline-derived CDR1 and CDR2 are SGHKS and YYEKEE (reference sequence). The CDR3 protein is CASGIVQNEAFF. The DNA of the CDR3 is TGTGCCAGCGGAATAGTACAAAATGAAGCTTTCTTT.